Included here is one TCR beta chain sequence, with context. Its antigen is still unknown. The data derive from a study of shared clonotypes between healthy human individuals. Overall study context: CD8 memory received one plate per donor, CD8 naive two, CD4 memory three and CD4 naive three. Study-wide findings and caveats: In this cohort, only blood was sampled, and tissue repertoires likely differ.

The CDR3 spans 12 residues. Per the germline V gene, CDR1 is MGHRA and CDR2 is YSYEKL. V was pared by 4 bases and J by 13 bases, with 8 bases of the junction left unmatched. Naive CD8 cells lacked CD45RO and underwent positive selection for CCR7, leaving out terminally differentiated effector memory CD45RA+ cells. It was at deep level that the assay was run. Generated by immunoSEQ multiplex PCR, the TCRdb table keeps only in-frame clones and is missing some. Of hundreds of thousands of clones detected, about 95% appear once; the ten largest clones hold 0.11%. The material sequenced was naive CD8+ T cells sorted from blood. The receptor was isolated from a woman aged 25 to 39 in good health. V gene TRBV4-1 combines with J gene TRBJ1-2, with 8 bases that match TRBD1. The CDR3, as DNA: TGCGCCAGCAGCCTCCCCGGACAGGGAGGCACCTTC. This gives the protein CASSLPGQGGTF.